Presented here are 28 T cell receptor beta chains from one specimen sequenced in a study of CD8+CD57+ T cells in acquired aplastic anemia. Only patients with CD8+CD57+ cell expansion on flow cytometry were chosen for sequencing. Genomic DNA acted as the template from which TCR beta VDJ combination and CDR3 sequence profiling were carried out. TCRdb used MiXCR to reprocess the reads, holding one entry per CDR3 protein. Among about 190,000 distinct CDR3 sequences listed, just under 50% were seen once. The source material was sorted CD4+, CD8+, or CD8+CD57+ T cells (not recorded which) from PBMCs. The receptors were gathered from a human donor with aplastic anemia.

In its sample, this clonotype was seen many times. The chain recombines TRBV7-3 with TRBJ2-3; a weak D match, TRBD2 (6 bases). Between the trimmed V and J ends, which lost 2 bases and 6 bases, there was a span of 12 bases. CDR3 length: 14 residues. Germline values: CDR1 SGHTA, CDR2 FQGTGA. CDR3 nucleotides: TGTGCCAGCAGCTTAGCACGGGAGAGGGATACGCAGTATTTT. Translation: CASSLARERDTQYF.

This clonotype was seen at least ten times. J is TRBJ2-7 and V is TRBV7-9; 11 bases agree with TRBD2. Germline V lookup: CDR1 SEHNR, CDR2 FQNEAQ (reference sequence). CDR3 size: 16 residues. The V segment lost 1 base and the J segment 3 bases; nucleotides outside the gene matches: 5. The CDR3: CASSLGLAGGNYEQYF. As DNA, the CDR3 is TGTGCCAGCAGCTTAGGGCTAGCGGGAGGCAACTACGAGCAGTACTTC. Full variable domain (rest looked up from reference TRBV7-9 and TRBJ2-7): DTGVSQNPRHKITKRGQNVTFRCDPISEHNRLYWYRQTLGQGPEFLTYFQNEAQLEKSRLLSDRFSAERPKGSFSTLEIQRTEQGDSAMYLCASSLGLAGGNYEQYFGPGTRLTVT.

This clonotype occurred a few times. The genes are TRBV5-5 and TRBJ2-1; D unresolved. V was pared by 4 bases and J by 4 bases, with 9 bases between. From germline, CDR1 is SGHKS and CDR2 YYEKEE (reference sequence). The CDR3 is 13 residues long. CDR3 sequence: CASSLTAYNEQFF. CDR3 nucleotide sequence: TGTGCCAGCAGCCTCACAGCTTACAATGAGCAGTTCTTC.

The V and J genes are TRBV10-3 and TRBJ1-1; D might be TRBD1 (5 bases). Trimming stripped 8 bases from V and 6 bases from J, with 16 bases between. Germline V gene lookup returns CDR1 ENHRY and CDR2 SYGVKD. The CDR3 extends over 13 amino acids. The CDR3 DNA is TGTGCCATCTCCCGGGACCTGGGGGCTGAAGCTTTCTTT. Its translation: CAISRDLGAEAFF.

The chain joins TRBV11-2 to TRBJ1-2; the match to TRBD1 covers 7 bases. Germline V lookup: CDR1 SGHAT, CDR2 FQNNGV. With 2 bases clipped from V and 0 bases from J, the junction kept 6 bases outside the gene matches. This CDR3 region has 16 residues. CDR3 sequence (DNA): TGTGCCAGCAGCTTATCAGCGACAGGGACTAACTATGGCTACACCTTC. This encodes CASSLSATGTNYGYTF.

This clonotype has only one observation. The CDR3 loop reads CASSVGLAIDEKLFF. CDR3 nucleotides: TGTGCCAGTAGTGTCGGACTAGCGATCGATGAAAAACTGTTTTTT. The genes are TRBV19 and TRBJ1-4; D not certain. The CDR3 runs to 15 residues. V was clipped by 5 bases and J by 6 bases, with 16 bases between them. Germline lookup yields CDR1 LNHDA and CDR2 SQIVND (reference sequence).

In its sample, this clonotype was seen a few times. V and J are TRBV19 and TRBJ2-2, with D possibly being TRBD1 or TRBD2 (6 bases each). The V gene lost 3 bases and the J gene lost 7 bases, with 24 bases spanning the gap. CDR3 size: 18 residues. CDR1 and CDR2 (germline): LNHDA, SQIVND (reference sequence). The CDR3 reads CASSIRGRGEARGGELFF. The CDR3 DNA is TGTGCCAGTAGTATTAGGGGGAGAGGGGAGGCAAGAGGCGGGGAGCTGTTTTTT.

This clonotype appeared once. The J gene is TRBJ2-5, the V gene TRBV15; TRBD2 agrees at 8 bases. The germline CDR1 and CDR2 sequences are LNHNV and YYDKDF (reference sequence). V was pared by 0 bases and J by 4 bases, with 4 bases of the junction left unmatched. The CDR3 is 15 amino acids. CDR3 sequence: CATSRDILAGETQYF. DNA of the CDR3: TGTGCCACCAGCAGAGATATCCTAGCGGGAGAGACCCAGTACTTC.

The chain joins TRBV15 to TRBJ2-2; D unclear. Germline-derived CDR1 and CDR2 are LNHNV and YYDKDF (reference sequence). The CDR3 spans 13 residues. V lost 8 bases to trimming and J lost 1 base, with 8 bases between them. CDR3 DNA: TGTGCCACCCGCTGGGGGAACACCGGGGAGCTGTTTTTT. It translates to CATRWGNTGELFF.

V is TRBV4-1 and J is TRBJ2-7; D possibly matches TRBD1 or TRBD2 (5 bases each). V lost 1 base and J 2 bases, leaving 9 bases between the germline ends. Germline CDR1 reads MGHRA; CDR2 reads YSYEKL. CDR3 size: 14 residues. The CDR3 nucleotides read TGCGCCAGCAGCCAAGGGGACGAGACCTACGAGCAGTACTTC. It is translated as CASSQGDETYEQYF.

This clonotype was seen at least ten times. The chain couples TRBV15 to TRBJ1-2; TRBD1 matches 7 bases. The CDR3 spans 14 residues. Germline CDR1 and CDR2: LNHNV and YYDKDF (reference sequence). Trimming removed 0 bases from V and 6 bases from J; junction bases left unmatched: 4. The CDR3 here is CATSRDQGGNGYTF. CDR3 bases: TGTGCCACCAGCAGAGATCAAGGGGGCAATGGCTACACCTTC.

The chain joins TRBV20-1 to TRBJ2-5; TRBD1 might be the D (5 bases). The CDR3 consists of 15 residues. Germline V lookup: CDR1 DFQATT, CDR2 SNEGSKA (reference sequence). Deletions cut 4 bases from V and 0 bases from J, with 15 bases between. The CDR3 region is CSAKPLGQNQETQYF. CDR3 DNA sequence: TGCAGTGCTAAACCGCTCGGACAAAACCAAGAGACCCAGTACTTC.

CDR3 in DNA: TGTGCCACCAGCAGAGTAGGCAGCGAGCAGTACTTC. Its protein product is CATSRVGSEQYF. The chain links TRBV15 to TRBJ2-7, with D uncertain. CDR3 length: 12 residues. Germline loops: CDR1 LNHNV, CDR2 YYDKDF (reference sequence). V was pared by 1 base and J by 6 bases, with 7 bases between. Based on the CDR3 plus reference TRBV15 and TRBJ2-7, the full variable domain is DAMVIQNPRYQVTQFGKPVTLSCSQTLNHNVMYWYQQKSSQAPKLLFHYYDKDFNNEADTPDNFQSRRPNTSFCFLDIRSPGLGDTAMYLCATSRVGSEQYFGPGTRLTVT.

This rearrangement joins TRBV2 to TRBJ1-2; D is unclear. Per the germline V gene, CDR1 is SNHLY and CDR2 is FYNNEI. Trimming took off 7 bases at V and 0 bases at J, with 9 bases between the two ends. The CDR3 totals 13 residues. The CDR3 DNA is TGTGCCAGCACCAGGACCCCTAACTATGGCTACACCTTC. Its translation is CASTRTPNYGYTF.

This chain joins TRBV6-1 and TRBJ2-2; 8 nucleotides line up with TRBD1. The CDR3 covers 14 residues. Germline CDR1 and CDR2: MNHNS and SASEGT. Losses at the gene ends were 4 bases for V and 6 bases for J; bases not matched to a gene: 4. The CDR3 is CASSGGQEAGELFF. CDR3 sequence (DNA): TGTGCCAGCAGTGGGGGACAGGAGGCCGGGGAGCTGTTTTTT.

This clonotype was seen a handful of times. Possible read error: a much larger clone is one base away. The V and J genes are TRBV7-6 and TRBJ2-3; the D gene is possibly TRBD2 (6 bases). Germline V gene data show CDR1 as SGHVS and CDR2 as FNYEAQ. The CDR3 has 16 amino acids. Trimming removed 3 bases at V and 4 bases at J, with 17 bases between. The CDR3 loop is CASSFLEGSPADTQYF. CDR3 DNA sequence: TGTGCCAGCAGCTTCTTGGAGGGGTCCCCCGCAGATACGCAGTATTTT. Full variable domain (missing parts from reference TRBV7-6 and TRBJ2-3): GAGVSQSPRYKVTKRGQDVALRCDPISGHVSLYWYRQALGQGPEFLTYFNYEAQQDKSGLPNDRFSAERPEGSISTLTIQRTEQRDSAMYRCASSFLEGSPADTQYFGPGTRLTVL.

Concerning this clonotype itself: A read error may account for a junction end that differs from germline. The V gene is TRBV20-1, the J gene TRBJ2-3; D may be TRBD1 (5 bases). CDR1 DFQATT and CDR2 SNEGSKA come from the germline V gene (reference sequence). There are 11 residues in the CDR3. This CDR3 reads CSVTVTGTQYF. In nucleotides, the CDR3 is TGCAGCGTTACAGTCACAGGTACGCAGTATTTT.

This chain connects TRBV7-9 to TRBJ2-1; D is perhaps TRBD1 (6 bases). Trimming shortened V by 1 base and J by 3 bases, and 10 bases separated the two germline ends. From germline, CDR1 is SEHNR and CDR2 FQNEAQ (reference sequence). The CDR3 covers 15 residues. The CDR3 DNA is TGTGCCAGCAGCTTAGAACAGGGCCTCTACAATGAGCAGTTCTTC. This sequence encodes CASSLEQGLYNEQFF.

The genes are TRBV2 and TRBJ1-5; D not certain. Germline V gene sequence: CDR1 SNHLY, CDR2 FYNNEI. The CDR3 is 14 residues long. Trimming stripped 5 bases from V and 3 bases from J, with 11 bases between. The CDR3 nucleotides read TGTGCCAGCAGTTTAGGACGGTACAATCAGCCCCAGCATTTT. Its protein is CASSLGRYNQPQHF.

This clonotype turned up a few times. The rearrangement links TRBV24-1 to TRBJ2-5; D is undetermined. The germline gives CDR1 KGHDR, CDR2 SFDVKD. CDR3 length: 12 amino acids. Trimming removed 5 bases at V and 7 bases at J, with 10 bases between. CDR3 DNA sequence: TGTGCCACCAGTGGGGCACCTAGGACCCAGTACTTC. Its translation: CATSGAPRTQYF.

This clonotype came up a few times. A much larger clone lies a single base off, so this may be a read error. The V call is TRBV20-1, the J call TRBJ2-1; TRBD1 matches at 7 bases. There are 12 residues in the CDR3. CDR1 is DFQATT and CDR2 is SNEGSKA in the germline V gene (reference sequence). The CDR3 region has the DNA TGCGGTGCTGGAGGACAGGCACATGAGCAGTTCTTC. This codes for CGAGGQAHEQFF.

This clonotype came up once. The chain is built from TRBV20-1 and TRBJ2-3, with TRBD2 matching 8 bases. Germline V lookup: CDR1 DFQATT, CDR2 SNEGSKA (reference sequence). CDR3 length: 14 amino acids. V was pared by 5 bases and J by 0 bases, with 4 bases of the junction left unmatched. CDR3 amino acids: CSAGSGVSTDTQYF. The DNA of the CDR3 is TGCAGTGCTGGTAGCGGGGTGAGCACAGATACGCAGTATTTT.

Note on this clonotype: One end of the junction fails to match germline, which may point to a read error. This chain connects TRBV10-3 to TRBJ2-7; TRBD1 agrees at 10 bases. In germline, CDR1 is ENHRY, CDR2 SYGVKD. The CDR3 loop spans 18 amino acids. For the CDR3, the DNA is TGTGCCAGCAGTGAGTCTGCAACCCCGGGACAGGGGAGCCTTGGGCAGTACTTC. This translates into CASSESATPGQGSLGQYF.

The V and J genes are TRBV19 and TRBJ1-5, with 11 nucleotides matching TRBD1. CDR1 LNHDA and CDR2 SQIVND come from the germline V gene (reference sequence). After removal of 5 bases from V and 1 base from J, the junction contained 10 bases not matched to a gene. There are 18 residues in the CDR3. The CDR3 sequence is CASSRTGGAVMSNQPQHF. The CDR3 nucleotides read TGTGCCAGTAGTCGGACAGGGGGCGCAGTCATGAGCAATCAGCCCCAGCATTTT.

Concerning this clonotype: Mismatch with germline at one junction end may stem from a read error. V usage is TRBV5-1 and J usage is TRBJ2-1; 10 positions agree with TRBD2. CDR1 and CDR2 from the germline V gene are SGHRS and YFSETQ. The CDR3 consists of 16 residues. CDR3 loop: CASSPGSSGSRYEQLF. The CDR3 region has the DNA TGCGCCAGCAGCCCCGGGTCTAGCGGGAGTAGATATGAGCAGCTCTTC.

The rearrangement uses TRBV10-3 and TRBJ1-2, with 8 bases that match TRBD1. The CDR3 contains 14 residues. CDR1 ENHRY and CDR2 SYGVKD come from the germline V gene. Germline trimming cut 4 bases from V and 0 bases from J; bases unmatched to any gene: 1. This CDR3 reads CAISGTGPNYGYTF. The CDR3 bases are TGTGCCATCAGTGGGACAGGGCCTAACTATGGCTACACCTTC.

This clonotype was counted a few times. The chain links TRBV10-3 to TRBJ2-7, with TRBD1 matching over 7 bases. After removal of 8 bases from V and 1 base from J, the junction contained 11 bases not matched to a gene. Germline V gives CDR1 ENHRY, CDR2 SYGVKD. The CDR3 covers 15 residues. CDR3 sequence: CAIGLPPGQSYEQYF. The CDR3 region has the DNA TGTGCCATCGGCTTACCTCCGGGACAGTCCTACGAGCAGTACTTC.

In the case of this clonotype: The conserved final phenylalanine or tryptophan is absent from the CDR3, which likely points to a read error. The DNA is left out, because the CDR3 cannot be placed on it with certainty; the CDR3 is given as TCRdb lists it. The V gene is TRBV19, the J gene TRBJ2-7; the D call of TRBD1 is as the table states it, not checked on the DNA. Looked up from germline, CDR1 is LNHDA and CDR2 is SQIVND (reference sequence). Termini included, the CDR3 measures 15 amino acids. The CDR3: CASSSGGSSYEQYFT.